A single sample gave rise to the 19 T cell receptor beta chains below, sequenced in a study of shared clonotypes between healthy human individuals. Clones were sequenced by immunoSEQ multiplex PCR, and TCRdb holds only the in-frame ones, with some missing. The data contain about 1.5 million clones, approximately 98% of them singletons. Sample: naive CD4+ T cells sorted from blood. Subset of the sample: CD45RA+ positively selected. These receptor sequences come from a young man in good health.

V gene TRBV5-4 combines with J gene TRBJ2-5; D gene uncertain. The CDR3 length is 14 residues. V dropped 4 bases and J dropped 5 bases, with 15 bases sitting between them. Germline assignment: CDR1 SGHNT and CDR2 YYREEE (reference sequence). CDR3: CASSPYQIRETQYF. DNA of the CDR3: TGTGCCAGCAGCCCATATCAAATCCGGGAGACCCAGTACTTC.

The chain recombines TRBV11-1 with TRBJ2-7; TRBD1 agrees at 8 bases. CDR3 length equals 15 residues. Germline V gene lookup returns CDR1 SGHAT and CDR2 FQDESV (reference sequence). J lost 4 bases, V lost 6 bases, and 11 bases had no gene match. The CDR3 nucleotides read TGTGCCAGCAGTAAGGGACAGGACTTAGGGTACGAGCAGTACTTC. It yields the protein CASSKGQDLGYEQYF.

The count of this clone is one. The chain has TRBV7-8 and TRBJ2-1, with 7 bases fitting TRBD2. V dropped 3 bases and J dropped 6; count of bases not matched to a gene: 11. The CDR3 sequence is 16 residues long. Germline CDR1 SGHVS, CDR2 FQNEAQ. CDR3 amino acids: CASSFLNRDYSNEQFF. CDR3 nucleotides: TGTGCCAGCAGCTTTTTAAACCGGGACTACTCCAATGAGCAGTTCTTC.

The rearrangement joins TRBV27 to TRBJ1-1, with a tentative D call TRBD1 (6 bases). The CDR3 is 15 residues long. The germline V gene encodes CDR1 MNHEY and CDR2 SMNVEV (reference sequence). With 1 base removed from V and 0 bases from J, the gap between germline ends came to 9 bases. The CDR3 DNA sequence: TGTGCCAGCAGTTTATGGGGGGCGTTGAACACTGAAGCTTTCTTT. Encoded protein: CASSLWGALNTEAFF.

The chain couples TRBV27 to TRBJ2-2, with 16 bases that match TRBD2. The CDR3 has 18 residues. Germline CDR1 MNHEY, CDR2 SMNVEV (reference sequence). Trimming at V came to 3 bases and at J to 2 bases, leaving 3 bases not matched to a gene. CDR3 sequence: CASSFGTSGRANTGELFF. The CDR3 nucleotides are TGTGCCAGCAGTTTCGGGACTAGCGGGAGGGCCAACACCGGGGAGCTGTTTTTT.

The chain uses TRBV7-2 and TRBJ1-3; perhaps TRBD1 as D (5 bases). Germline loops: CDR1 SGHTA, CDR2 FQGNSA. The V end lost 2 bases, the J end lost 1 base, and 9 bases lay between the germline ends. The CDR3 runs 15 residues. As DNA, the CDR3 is TGTGCCAGCAGCTTAAGTGCAGGGTCTGGAAACACCATATATTTT. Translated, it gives CASSLSAGSGNTIYF.

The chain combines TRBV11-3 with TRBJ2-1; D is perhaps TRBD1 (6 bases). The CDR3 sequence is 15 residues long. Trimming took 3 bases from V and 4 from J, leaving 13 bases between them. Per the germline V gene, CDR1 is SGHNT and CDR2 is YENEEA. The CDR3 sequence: CASSFGGLTYNEQFF. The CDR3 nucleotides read TGTGCCAGCAGCTTTGGGGGCCTAACATACAATGAGCAGTTCTTC.

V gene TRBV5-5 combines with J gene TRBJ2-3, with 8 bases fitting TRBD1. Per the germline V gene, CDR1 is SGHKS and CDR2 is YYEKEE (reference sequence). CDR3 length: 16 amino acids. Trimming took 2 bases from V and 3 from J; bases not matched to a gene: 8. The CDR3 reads CASSFRQGKVTDTQYF. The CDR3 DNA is TGTGCCAGCAGCTTCCGACAGGGGAAGGTAACAGATACGCAGTATTTT.

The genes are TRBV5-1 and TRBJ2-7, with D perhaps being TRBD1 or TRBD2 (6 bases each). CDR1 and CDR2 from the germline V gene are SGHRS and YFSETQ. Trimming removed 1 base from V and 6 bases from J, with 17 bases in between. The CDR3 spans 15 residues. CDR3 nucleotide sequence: TGCGCCAGCAGCTTGCTTCCTAGCGAGGGGGTCGAGCAGTACTTC. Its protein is CASSLLPSEGVEQYF.

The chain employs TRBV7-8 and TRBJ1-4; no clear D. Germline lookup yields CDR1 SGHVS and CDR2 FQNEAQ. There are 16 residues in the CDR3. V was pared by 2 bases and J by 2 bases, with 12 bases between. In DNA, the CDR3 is TGTGCCAGCAGCTTAAATCTACGGCCGACTAATGAAAAACTGTTTTTT. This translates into CASSLNLRPTNEKLFF.

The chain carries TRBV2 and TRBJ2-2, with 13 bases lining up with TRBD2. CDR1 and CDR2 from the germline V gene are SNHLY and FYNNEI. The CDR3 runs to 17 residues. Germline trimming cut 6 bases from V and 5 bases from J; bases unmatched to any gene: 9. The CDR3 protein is CASRGLAGTLMTGELFF. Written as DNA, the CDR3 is TGTGCCAGCAGGGGACTAGCGGGGACCCTTATGACCGGGGAGCTGTTTTTT.

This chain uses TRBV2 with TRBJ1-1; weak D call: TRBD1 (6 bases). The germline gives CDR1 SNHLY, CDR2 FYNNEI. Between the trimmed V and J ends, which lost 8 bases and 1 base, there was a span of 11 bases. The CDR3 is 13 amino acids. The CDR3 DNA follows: TGTGCCAGCCGGGGGCAATCGAACACTGAAGCTTTCTTT. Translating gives CASRGQSNTEAFF.

The CDR3 sequence: CASRGPGNTEAFF. The CDR3, as DNA: TGTGCCAGCAGAGGACCGGGGAACACTGAAGCTTTCTTT. The chain combines TRBV11-1 with TRBJ1-1; D not resolved. V lost 6 bases, J lost 1 base, and 9 bases lay in between. CDR1 and CDR2 (germline): SGHAT, FQDESV (reference sequence). The CDR3 runs to 13 residues.

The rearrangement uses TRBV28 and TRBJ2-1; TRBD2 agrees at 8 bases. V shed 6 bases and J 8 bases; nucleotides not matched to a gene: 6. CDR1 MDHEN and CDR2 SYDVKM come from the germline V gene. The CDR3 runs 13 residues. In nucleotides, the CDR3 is TGTGCCAGCAGGCCTGCGGGAGGCGATGAGCAGTTCTTC. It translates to CASRPAGGDEQFF.

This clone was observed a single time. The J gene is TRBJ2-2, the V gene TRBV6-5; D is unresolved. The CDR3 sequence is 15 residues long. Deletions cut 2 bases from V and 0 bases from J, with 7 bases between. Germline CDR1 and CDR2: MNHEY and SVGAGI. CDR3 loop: CASSYTPSNTGELFF. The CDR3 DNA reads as TGTGCCAGCAGTTACACTCCCTCGAACACCGGGGAGCTGTTTTTT.

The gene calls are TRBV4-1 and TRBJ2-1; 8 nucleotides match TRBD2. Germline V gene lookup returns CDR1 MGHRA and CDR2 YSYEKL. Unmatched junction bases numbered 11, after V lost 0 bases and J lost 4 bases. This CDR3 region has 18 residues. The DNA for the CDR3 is TGCGCCAGCAGCCAAGAGGGCGACGGGACTAGGTTATACAATGAGCAGTTCTTC. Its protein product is CASSQEGDGTRLYNEQFF.

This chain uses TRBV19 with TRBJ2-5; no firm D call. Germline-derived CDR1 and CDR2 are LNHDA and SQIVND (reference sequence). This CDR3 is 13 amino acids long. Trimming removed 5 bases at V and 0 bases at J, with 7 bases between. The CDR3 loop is CASSPLNQETQYF. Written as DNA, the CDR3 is TGTGCCAGTAGTCCTCTGAACCAAGAGACCCAGTACTTC. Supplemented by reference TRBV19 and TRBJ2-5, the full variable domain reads DGGITQSPKYLFRKEGQNVTLSCEQNLNHDAMYWYRQDPGQGLRLIYYSQIVNDFQKGDIAEGYSVSREKKESFPLTVTSAQKNPTAFYLCASSPLNQETQYFGPGTRLLVL.

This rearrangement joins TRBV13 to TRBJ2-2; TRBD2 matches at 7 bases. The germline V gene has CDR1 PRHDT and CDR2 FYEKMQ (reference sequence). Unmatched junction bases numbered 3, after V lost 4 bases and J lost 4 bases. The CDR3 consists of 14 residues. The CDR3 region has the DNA TGTGCCAGCAGCTCAGCGGGAACCACCGGGGAGCTGTTTTTT. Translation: CASSSAGTTGELFF.

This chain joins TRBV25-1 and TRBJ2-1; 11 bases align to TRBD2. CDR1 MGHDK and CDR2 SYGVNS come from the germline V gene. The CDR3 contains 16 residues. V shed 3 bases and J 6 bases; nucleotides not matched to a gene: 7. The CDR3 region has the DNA TGTGCCAGCAGTGATCTTACTAGCGGGAGATTCAATGAGCAGTTCTTC. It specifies CASSDLTSGRFNEQFF. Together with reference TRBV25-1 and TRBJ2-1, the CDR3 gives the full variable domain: EADIYQTPRYLVIGTGKKITLECSQTMGHDKMYWYQQDPGMELHLIHYSYGVNSTEKGDLSSESTVSRIRTEHFPLTLESARPSHTSQYLCASSDLTSGRFNEQFFGPGTRLTVL.